The source of this TCR delta chain is a study of Vδ1+ human thymocytes. Whole-study findings and limits: Thymic TRG and TRD repertoires appeared highly polyclonal. Approximately 19% of thymic delta-chain sequences were Vdelta2, with few Vdelta3, unlike blood Vdelta1+ controls.

As concerns this clone: Its target is not known.

This CDR3 is built from 15 residues. The V end was cut by 3 bases, the J end by 0 bases, with 11 bases between. Germline-derived CDR1 and CDR2 are TSWWSYY and QGS. Extracted RNA was reverse transcribed into cDNA. The CDR3 regions were amplified by multiplex PCR from V-gene primers to a constant-region primer. TCRdb applied CATT to the multiplex PCR reads for clone calling. The sample has tens of thousands of delta-chain clones, less than 20% seen once; the top ten hold 0.5% to 0.55%. This sequence joins TRDV1 and TRDJ1; D gene unclear. The sample was Vdelta1+ gamma-delta thymocytes from the thymus. Noted subset: FACS-sorted CD3+ TCRalphabeta- TCRVdelta1+ TCRVdelta2- thymocytes. The source of this sequence is a boy in the first two years of life who had congenital heart surgery. CDR3 protein: CALGDLRAHTDKLIF. The CDR3 DNA follows: TGTGCTCTTGGGGACCTCAGAGCCCACACCGATAAACTCATCTTT.